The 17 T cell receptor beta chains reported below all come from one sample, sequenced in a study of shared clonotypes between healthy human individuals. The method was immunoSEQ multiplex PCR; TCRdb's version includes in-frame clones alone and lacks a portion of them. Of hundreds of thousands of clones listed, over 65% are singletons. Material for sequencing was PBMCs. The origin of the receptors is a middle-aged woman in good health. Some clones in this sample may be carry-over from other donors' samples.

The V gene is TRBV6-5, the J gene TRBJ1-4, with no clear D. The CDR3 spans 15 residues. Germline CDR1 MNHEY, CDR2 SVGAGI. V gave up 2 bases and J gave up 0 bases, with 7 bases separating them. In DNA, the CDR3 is TGTGCCAGCAGTTACGCCCTTGCAACTAATGAAAAACTGTTTTTT. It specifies CASSYALATNEKLFF.

The CDR3 bases are TGCGCCAGCAGCCCGTTTGGGCATGGCTACACCTTC. This translates into CASSPFGHGYTF. The chain couples TRBV5-1 to TRBJ1-2; D is unresolved. The CDR3 runs to 12 residues. Trimming stripped 4 bases from V and 6 bases from J, with 10 bases between. In germline, CDR1 is SGHRS, CDR2 YFSETQ.

CDR3 sequence (DNA): TGCAGCGTTGCGCGGACTAGCGGCCCTCCAGGAGCAAGGTACAATGAGCAGTTCTTC. Protein product: CSVARTSGPPGARYNEQFF. The chain uses TRBV29-1 and TRBJ2-1; the match to TRBD2 covers 10 bases. The V segment lost 4 bases and the J segment 4 bases; nucleotides outside the gene matches: 19. The length of the CDR3 is 19 residues. Germline lookup yields CDR1 SQVTM and CDR2 ANQGSEA.

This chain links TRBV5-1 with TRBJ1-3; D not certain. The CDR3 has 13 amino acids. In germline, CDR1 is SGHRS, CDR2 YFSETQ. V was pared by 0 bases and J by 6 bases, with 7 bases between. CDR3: CASSLVGENTIYF. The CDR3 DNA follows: TGCGCCAGCAGCTTGGTTGGGGAAAACACCATATATTTT.

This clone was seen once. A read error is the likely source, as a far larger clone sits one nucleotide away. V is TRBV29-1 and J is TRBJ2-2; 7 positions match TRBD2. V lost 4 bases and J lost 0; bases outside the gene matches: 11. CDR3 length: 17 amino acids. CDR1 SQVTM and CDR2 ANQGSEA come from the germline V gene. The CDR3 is CSVVGGSFPSNTGELFF. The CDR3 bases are TGCAGCGTTGTGGGGGGGTCTTTTCCTTCGAACACCGGGGAGCTGTTTTTT.

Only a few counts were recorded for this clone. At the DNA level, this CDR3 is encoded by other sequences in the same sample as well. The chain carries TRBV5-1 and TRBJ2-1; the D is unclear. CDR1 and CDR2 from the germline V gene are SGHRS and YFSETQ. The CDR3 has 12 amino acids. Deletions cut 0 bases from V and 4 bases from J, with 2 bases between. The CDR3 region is CASSLEYNEQFF. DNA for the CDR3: TGCGCCAGCAGCTTGGAATACAATGAGCAGTTCTTC.

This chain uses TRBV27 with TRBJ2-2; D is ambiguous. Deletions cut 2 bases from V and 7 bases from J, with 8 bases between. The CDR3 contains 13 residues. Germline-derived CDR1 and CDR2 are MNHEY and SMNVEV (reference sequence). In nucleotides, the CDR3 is TGTGCCAGCAGTTTAGATGCCCACGGGGAGCTGTTTTTT. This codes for CASSLDAHGELFF.

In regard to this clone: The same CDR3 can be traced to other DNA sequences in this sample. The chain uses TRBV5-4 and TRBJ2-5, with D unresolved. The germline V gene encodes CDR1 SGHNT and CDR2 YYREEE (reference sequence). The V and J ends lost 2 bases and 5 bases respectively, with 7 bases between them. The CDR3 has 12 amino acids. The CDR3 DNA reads TGTGCCAGCAGCTTAGGTTTGGAGACCCAGTACTTC. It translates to CASSLGLETQYF.

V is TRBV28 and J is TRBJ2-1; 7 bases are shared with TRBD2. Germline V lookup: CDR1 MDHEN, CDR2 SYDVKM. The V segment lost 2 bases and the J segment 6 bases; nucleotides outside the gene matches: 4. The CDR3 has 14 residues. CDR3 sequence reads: CASSLAGEINEQFF. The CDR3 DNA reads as TGTGCCAGCAGTTTAGCGGGAGAGATCAATGAGCAGTTCTTC. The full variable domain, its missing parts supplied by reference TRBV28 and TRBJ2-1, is DVKVTQSSRYLVKRTGEKVFLECVQDMDHENMFWYRQDPGLGLRLIYFSYDVKMKEKGDIPEGYSVSREKKERFSLILESASTNQTSMYLCASSLAGEINEQFFGPGTRLTVL.

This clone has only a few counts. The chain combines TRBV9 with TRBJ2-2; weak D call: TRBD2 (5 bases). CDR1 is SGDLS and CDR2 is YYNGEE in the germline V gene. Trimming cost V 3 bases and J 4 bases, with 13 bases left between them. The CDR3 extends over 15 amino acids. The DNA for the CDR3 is TGTGCCAGCAGCGCGGGATTTACAAGCACCGGGGAGCTGTTTTTT. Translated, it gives CASSAGFTSTGELFF.

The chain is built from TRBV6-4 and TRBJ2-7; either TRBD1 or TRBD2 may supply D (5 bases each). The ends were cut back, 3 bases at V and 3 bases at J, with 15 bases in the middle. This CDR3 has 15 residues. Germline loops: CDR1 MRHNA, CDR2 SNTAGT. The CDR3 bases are TGTGCCAGCAGTGAGCAACCGGGACGGGACTACGAGCAGTACTTC. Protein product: CASSEQPGRDYEQYF.

The CDR3 DNA reads as TGTGCCAGCAGTCCAAGTCGTGGCTACACCTTC. The encoded protein is CASSPSRGYTF. This chain connects TRBV28 to TRBJ1-2; D is ambiguous. From germline, CDR1 is MDHEN and CDR2 SYDVKM. The length of the CDR3 is 11 residues. V lost 5 bases and J 7 bases, leaving 8 bases between the germline ends.

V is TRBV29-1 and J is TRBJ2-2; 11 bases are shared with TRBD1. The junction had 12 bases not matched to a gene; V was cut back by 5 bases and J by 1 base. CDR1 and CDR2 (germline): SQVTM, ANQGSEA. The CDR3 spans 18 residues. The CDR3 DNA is TGCAGCGTTACGGAGCTCGTGGGACAGGGGGAGAACACCGGGGAGCTGTTTTTT. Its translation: CSVTELVGQGENTGELFF.

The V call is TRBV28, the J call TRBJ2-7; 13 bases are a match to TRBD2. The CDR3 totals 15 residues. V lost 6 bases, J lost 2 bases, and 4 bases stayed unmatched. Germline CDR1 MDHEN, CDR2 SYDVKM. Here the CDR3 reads CASSDTSGRAYEQYF. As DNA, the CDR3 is TGTGCCAGCAGCGACACTAGCGGGAGGGCCTACGAGCAGTACTTC. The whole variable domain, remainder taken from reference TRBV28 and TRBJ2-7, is DVKVTQSSRYLVKRTGEKVFLECVQDMDHENMFWYRQDPGLGLRLIYFSYDVKMKEKGDIPEGYSVSREKKERFSLILESASTNQTSMYLCASSDTSGRAYEQYFGPGTRLTVT.

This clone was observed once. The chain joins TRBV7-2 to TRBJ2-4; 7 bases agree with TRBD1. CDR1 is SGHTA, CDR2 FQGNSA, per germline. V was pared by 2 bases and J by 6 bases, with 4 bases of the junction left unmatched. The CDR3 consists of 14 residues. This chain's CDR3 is CASSLRRQGNIQYF. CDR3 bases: TGTGCCAGCAGCTTAAGAAGACAGGGAAACATTCAGTACTTC.

CDR3: CAWRDRRNEKLFF. The CDR3 nucleotides read TGTGCCTGGAGGGACAGGCGTAATGAAAAACTGTTTTTT. V usage is TRBV30 and J usage is TRBJ1-4; 7 bases are a match to TRBD1. Germline V lookup: CDR1 GTSNPN, CDR2 SVGIG (reference sequence). The CDR3 covers 13 residues. The V segment lost 3 bases and the J segment 4 bases; nucleotides outside the gene matches: 2.

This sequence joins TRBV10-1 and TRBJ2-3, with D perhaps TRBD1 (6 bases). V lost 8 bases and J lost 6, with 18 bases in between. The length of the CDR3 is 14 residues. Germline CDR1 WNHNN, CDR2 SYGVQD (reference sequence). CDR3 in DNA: TGCGCCAGCGGGGACACAGTAGAGTGGGATACGCAGTATTTT. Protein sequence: CASGDTVEWDTQYF.